These 19 T cell receptor beta chains were sequenced from one sample in a study of blood T cells in healthy people across ages. Sample-barcoded 5' priming and a J-beta primer mix drove a second PCR of roughly 6 to 12 cycles. TCRdb re-called the 5' RACE reads through MiXCR, storing one row per CDR3 protein. The data hold about 730,000 distinct CDR3 sequences, with approximately 43% observed a single time. Sequences were obtained from blood. Receptors were obtained from an older woman in good health.

V usage is TRBV28 and J usage is TRBJ2-7, with TRBD1 matching 8 bases. The CDR3 sequence is 14 residues long. Unmatched junction bases numbered 7, after V lost 6 bases and J lost 3 bases. Germline V gene lookup returns CDR1 MDHEN and CDR2 SYDVKM. The CDR3 region is CASSGQGGIYEQYF. CDR3 coding DNA: TGTGCCAGCAGCGGACAGGGTGGGATCTACGAGCAGTACTTC.

This clonotype has ten or more counts. The chain carries TRBV6-1 and TRBJ2-6, with 7 nucleotides matching TRBD1. Germline V CDR1 and CDR2: MNHNS, SASEGT. The CDR3 is 16 residues long. V was pared by 4 bases and J by 0 bases, with 3 bases of the junction left unmatched. Here the CDR3 DNA reads TGTGCCAGCAGTGGAGGGACAGCCTCTGGGGCCAACGTCCTGACTTTC. Translated, it gives CASSGGTASGANVLTF.

This clonotype was seen at least ten times. The chain recombines TRBV3-1 with TRBJ1-2, with D perhaps TRBD1 (5 bases). V was clipped by 2 bases and J by 8 bases, with 9 bases between them. The CDR3 sequence is 12 residues long. CDR1 and CDR2 (germline): LGHDT, YNNKEL (reference sequence). The CDR3 spells CASSQQGSGYTF. CDR3 DNA: TGTGCCAGCAGCCAACAGGGCTCGGGCTACACCTTC.

The chain combines TRBV7-3 with TRBJ2-5; 10 nucleotides align to TRBD1. The CDR3 spans 15 residues. Trimming took 5 bases from V and 13 from J; bases not matched to a gene: 16. The germline V gene has CDR1 SGHTA and CDR2 FQGTGA. The CDR3 protein is CASSTRQGAYNERYF. The CDR3 nucleotides are TGTGCCAGCAGCACCCGACAGGGGGCCTACAATGAGCGGTACTTC. Variable domain in full (rest from reference TRBV7-3 and TRBJ2-5): GAGVSQTPSNKVTEKGKYVELRCDPISGHTALYWYRQSLGQGPEFLIYFQGTGAADDSGLPNDRFFAVRPEGSVSTLKIQRTERGDSAVYLCASSTRQGAYNERYFGPGTRLLVL.

The J gene is TRBJ2-1, the V gene TRBV28, with D possibly being TRBD2 (6 bases). Germline-derived CDR1 and CDR2 are MDHEN and SYDVKM. This CDR3 has 14 amino acids. Trimming cost V 6 bases and J 10 bases, with 19 bases left between them. Here the CDR3 reads CASSLGGISYEQFF. CDR3 coding DNA: TGTGCCAGCAGCCTGGGGGGTATCTCCTACGAGCAGTTCTTC. The full variable domain, with the rest looked up from reference TRBV28 and TRBJ2-1, is DVKVTQSSRYLVKRTGEKVFLECVQDMDHENMFWYRQDPGLGLRLIYFSYDVKMKEKGDIPEGYSVSREKKERFSLILESASTNQTSMYLCASSLGGISYEQFFGPGTRLTVL.

The chain couples TRBV3-1 to TRBJ2-1; D is undetermined. Trimming shortened V by 4 bases and J by 6 bases, and 7 bases separated the two germline ends. The germline CDR1 and CDR2 sequences are LGHDT and YNNKEL (reference sequence). This CDR3 is 12 amino acids long. The CDR3 nucleotides read TGTGCCAGCAGCCCCTGGGGCAATGAGCAGTTCTTC. Its protein is CASSPWGNEQFF.

V is TRBV14 and J is TRBJ2-7; TRBD1 matches at 8 bases. V was clipped by 2 bases and J by 6 bases; unmatched bases: 9. This CDR3 spans 15 amino acids. Germline values: CDR1 SGHDN, CDR2 FVKESK. The CDR3 protein is CASSQWGQVVSEQYF. CDR3 nucleotides: TGTGCCAGCAGCCAATGGGGACAGGTGGTCTCCGAGCAGTACTTC.

The chain carries TRBV28 and TRBJ2-5; D gene uncertain. Germline CDR1 reads MDHEN; CDR2 reads SYDVKM. The CDR3 totals 13 residues. The V and J ends lost 2 bases and 4 bases respectively, with 8 bases between them. The CDR3, as DNA: TGTGCCAGCAGTTTACCGGGCTTAGAGACCCAGTACTTC. Protein: CASSLPGLETQYF.

This sequence joins TRBV27 and TRBJ2-3, with 8 bases lining up with TRBD2. Losses at the gene ends were 8 bases for V and 2 bases for J; bases not matched to a gene: 12. From germline, CDR1 is MNHEY and CDR2 SMNVEV (reference sequence). This CDR3 region has 16 residues. CDR3 sequence: CASRTTLAVNTDTQYF. CDR3 DNA: TGTGCCAGCCGAACTACACTAGCGGTAAACACAGATACGCAGTATTTT.

CDR3 protein: CASSLDRVAFF. CDR3 nucleotides: TGCGCCAGCAGCTTGGACAGGGTGGCTTTCTTT. The chain has TRBV5-1 and TRBJ1-1; D is possibly TRBD1 (6 bases). The germline V gene has CDR1 SGHRS and CDR2 YFSETQ. The CDR3 consists of 11 residues. The V and J ends lost 0 bases and 11 bases respectively, with 8 bases between them.

The table lists this clonotype with a few counts. Being one base from a much bigger clone, this may be a read error. V gene TRBV20-1 combines with J gene TRBJ2-1; tentatively, D is TRBD2 (6 bases). The DNA end is a closer match to TRBJ2-7, so the J assignment may be wrong. The CDR3 is made up of 15 amino acids. Germline CDR1 is DFQATT and CDR2 is SNEGSKA (reference sequence). CDR3 residues: CSANRGGSGYNEQYF. The CDR3 DNA follows: TGCAGTGCTAATCGGGGTGGTAGCGGCTACAATGAGCAGTACTTC.

The rearrangement links TRBV20-1 to TRBJ2-7; D may match TRBD1 or TRBD2 (5 bases each). This CDR3 comprises 14 residues. The germline gives CDR1 DFQATT, CDR2 SNEGSKA (reference sequence). V shed 5 bases and J shed 3 bases, with 17 bases lying between them. The CDR3 DNA is TGCAGTGCTGCCTCCGTGGGACCGCTCTACGAGCAGTACTTC. Its translation is CSAASVGPLYEQYF.

This clonotype has just one count. This chain links TRBV20-1 with TRBJ2-1; 7 bases agree with TRBD2. The germline gives CDR1 DFQATT, CDR2 SNEGSKA (reference sequence). This CDR3 has 14 residues. Trimming cost V 6 bases and J 7 bases; bases outside gene matches: 12. The DNA of the CDR3 is TGCAGTGCCTACCCTGCTAGCGGAGGTAATGAGCAGTTCTTC. Translated: CSAYPASGGNEQFF.

V gene TRBV21-1 combines with J gene TRBJ2-1; TRBD1 was called by the table and not checked on the DNA. TRBV21-1 is assigned pseudogene status. The CDR3 runs 16 residues. The CDR3 here is CASHSGGRPLGNEQFF. DNA of the CDR3: TGTGCCAGCCACTCAGGGGGGAGGCCACTTGGCAATGAGCAGTTCTTC.

The CDR3, as DNA: TGTGCCGGTCCCGGGACAGGGGACGAGCAGTACTTC. Translated, it gives CAGPGTGDEQYF. The chain joins TRBV7-3 to TRBJ2-7; 10 bases match TRBD1. The CDR3 extends over 12 amino acids. With 11 bases clipped from V and 5 bases from J, the junction kept 6 bases outside the gene matches. CDR1 is SGHTA and CDR2 is FQGTGA in the germline V gene.

This clonotype was detected only once. The rearrangement links TRBV20-1 to TRBJ2-7; 10 bases agree with TRBD2. Germline lookup yields CDR1 DFQATT and CDR2 SNEGSKA (reference sequence). CDR3 size: 14 residues. V lost 5 bases, J lost 0 bases, and 4 bases stayed unmatched. In DNA form, the CDR3 reads TGCAGTGCTCTTAGCGGGGGGACCTCCTACGAGCAGTACTTC. This translates into CSALSGGTSYEQYF.

J is TRBJ1-2 and V is TRBV12-3 or TRBV12-4; D unclear. The length of the CDR3 is 17 residues. V dropped 6 bases and J dropped 0 bases, with 20 bases sitting between them. CDR3 in DNA: TGTGCCAGCAGCCCCCAGCAAACCGCGTGGACTAACTATGGCTACACCTTC. Its translation is CASSPQQTAWTNYGYTF.

The V and J genes are TRBV12-3 or TRBV12-4 and TRBJ2-1; 8 bases are a match to TRBD2. The V segment lost 7 bases and the J segment 1 base; nucleotides outside the gene matches: 9. This CDR3 comprises 16 residues. The CDR3 nucleotides read TGTGCCAGCAAAATTGCGGCGGGGGGATCCTACAATGAGCAGTTCTTC. This codes for CASKIAAGGSYNEQFF.

This chain links TRBV5-1 with TRBJ1-1; 7 nucleotides match TRBD1. The V and J ends lost 3 bases and 5 bases, in that order; junction bases with no gene match: 7. CDR1 is SGHRS and CDR2 is YFSETQ in the germline V gene. The CDR3 covers 14 residues. The chain's CDR3 is CASSSSTQGTEAFF. CDR3 coding DNA: TGCGCCAGCAGCTCGAGTACACAGGGGACTGAAGCTTTCTTT.